This record concerns one TCR beta chain sequence. No antigen is known for it. These data come from a study of OX40 agonist ivuxolimab in advanced cancers. Overall study: Patients assigned to dose escalation were diagnosed with hepatocellular carcinoma, melanoma, renal cell or head and neck cancer. The study's findings and limits: On average, a greater number of expanded clones characterised CD8+ T cells relative to CD4+.

Repertoires were generated with immunoSEQ multiplex PCR, while TCRdb's copy carries only in-frame clones and drops some. In the table there are approximately 37,000 clones, about 76% of which are singletons. Germline V CDR1 and CDR2: MNHNS, SASEGT. V lost 3 bases and J lost 7, with 13 bases in between. The CDR3 extends over 13 amino acids. The V gene is TRBV6-1, the J gene TRBJ2-7, with D perhaps TRBD2 (5 bases). The specimen was CD4+ or CD8+ T cells sorted from blood, collected in a trial of the OX40 agonist ivuxolimab. This receptor was identified in an adult with an advanced solid tumor such as melanoma, head and neck, liver or kidney cancer. The CDR3 spells CASSERLAREQYF. The CDR3, as DNA: TGTGCCAGCAGTGAGAGGCTAGCACGAGAGCAGTACTTC.